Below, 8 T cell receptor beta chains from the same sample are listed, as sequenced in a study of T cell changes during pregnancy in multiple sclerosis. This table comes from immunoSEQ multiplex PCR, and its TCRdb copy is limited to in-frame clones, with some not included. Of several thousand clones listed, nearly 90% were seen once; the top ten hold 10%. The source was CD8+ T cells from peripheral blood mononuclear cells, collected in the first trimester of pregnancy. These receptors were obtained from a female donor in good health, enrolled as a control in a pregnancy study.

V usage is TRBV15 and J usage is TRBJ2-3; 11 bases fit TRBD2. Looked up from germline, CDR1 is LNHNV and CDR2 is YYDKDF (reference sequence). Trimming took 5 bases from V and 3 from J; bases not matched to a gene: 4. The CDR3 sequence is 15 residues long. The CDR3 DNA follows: TGTGCCACCAGCCGTAGCGGGGGGGCGACAGATACGCAGTATTTT. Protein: CATSRSGGATDTQYF.

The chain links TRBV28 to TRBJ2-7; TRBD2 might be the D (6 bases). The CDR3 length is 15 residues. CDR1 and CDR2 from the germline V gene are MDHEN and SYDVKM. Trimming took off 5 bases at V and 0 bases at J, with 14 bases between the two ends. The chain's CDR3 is CASSMELASSYEQYF. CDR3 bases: TGTGCCAGCAGTATGGAGCTAGCGAGCTCCTACGAGCAGTACTTC.

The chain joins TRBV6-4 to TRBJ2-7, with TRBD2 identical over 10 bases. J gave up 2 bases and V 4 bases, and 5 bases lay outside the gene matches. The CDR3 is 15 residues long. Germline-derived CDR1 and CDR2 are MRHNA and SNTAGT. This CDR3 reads CASSATSGAPYEQYF. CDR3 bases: TGTGCCAGCAGTGCCACTAGCGGGGCACCCTACGAGCAGTACTTC.

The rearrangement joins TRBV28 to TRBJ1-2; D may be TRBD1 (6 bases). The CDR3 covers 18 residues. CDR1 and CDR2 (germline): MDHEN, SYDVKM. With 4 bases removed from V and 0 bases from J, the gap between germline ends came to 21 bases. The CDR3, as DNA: TGTGCCAGCAGTTCAACTGACAGGTCCCGAAATCCTAACTATGGCTACACCTTC. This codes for CASSSTDRSRNPNYGYTF.

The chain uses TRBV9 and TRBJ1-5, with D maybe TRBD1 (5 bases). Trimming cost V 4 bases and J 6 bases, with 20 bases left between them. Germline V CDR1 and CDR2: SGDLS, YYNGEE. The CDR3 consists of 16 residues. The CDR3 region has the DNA TGTGCCAGCAGCCCCGGGGGGTCGGGATTGGTTCAGCCCCAGCATTTT. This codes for CASSPGGSGLVQPQHF.

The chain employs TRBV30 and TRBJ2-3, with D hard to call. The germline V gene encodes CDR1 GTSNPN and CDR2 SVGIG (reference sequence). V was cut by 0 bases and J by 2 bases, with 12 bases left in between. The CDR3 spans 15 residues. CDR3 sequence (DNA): TGTGCCTGGAGTGTACTACCCGGTGACACAGATACGCAGTATTTT. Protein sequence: CAWSVLPGDTDTQYF.

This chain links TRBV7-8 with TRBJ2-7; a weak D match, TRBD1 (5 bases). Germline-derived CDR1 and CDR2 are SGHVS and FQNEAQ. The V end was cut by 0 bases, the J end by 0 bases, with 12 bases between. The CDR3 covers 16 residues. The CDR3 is CASSLAGRVYSYEQYF. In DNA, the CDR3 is TGTGCCAGCAGCTTAGCAGGCAGGGTCTACTCCTACGAGCAGTACTTC.

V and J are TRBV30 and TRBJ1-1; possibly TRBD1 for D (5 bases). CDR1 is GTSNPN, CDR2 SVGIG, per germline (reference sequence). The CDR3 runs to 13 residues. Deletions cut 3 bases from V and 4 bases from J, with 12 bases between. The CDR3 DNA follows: TGTGCCTGGAGGGACCCTAGGGGCACTGAAGCTTTCTTT. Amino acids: CAWRDPRGTEAFF.